A single sample gave rise to the 24 T cell receptor beta chains below, sequenced in a study of T-cell memory formation after mild COVID-19. MiXCR, run by TCRdb on the 5' RACE reads, gives a single entry per CDR3 protein. The table lists over 250,000 distinct CDR3 sequences, 15% to 20% of them singletons. The sequencing input was PBMCs or a T cell subset sorted from them (not recorded which). The origin of the receptors is a man in his late teens or twenties who had mild COVID-19 (a few samples of this study predate the infection). Cell type and time point are not known.

V usage is TRBV28 and J usage is TRBJ1-2; perhaps TRBD1 as D (6 bases). The germline V and J ends were trimmed by 3 bases and 2 bases, with 16 bases remaining between them. Germline CDR1 is MDHEN and CDR2 is SYDVKM. The CDR3 has 16 residues. CDR3 amino acids: CASSFSRGNKNYGYTF. The CDR3, as DNA: TGTGCCAGCAGTTTCTCCAGGGGAAATAAAAACTATGGCTACACCTTC.

The chain joins TRBV6-1 to TRBJ2-4, with D possibly being TRBD1 or TRBD2 (5 bases each). Between the trimmed V and J ends, which lost 7 bases and 6 bases, there was a span of 13 bases. The CDR3 is 13 residues long. The germline gives CDR1 MNHNS, CDR2 SASEGT. The chain's CDR3 is CASKFGGGNIQYF. DNA of the CDR3: TGTGCCAGCAAATTCGGTGGGGGAAACATTCAGTACTTC.

There are a few counts of this clonotype. V is TRBV24-1 and J is TRBJ1-2; TRBD1 matches at 8 bases. The germline CDR1 and CDR2 sequences are KGHDR and SFDVKD. The CDR3 contains 14 residues. The ends lost 4 bases at V and 4 bases at J; junction bases unmatched: 4. In nucleotides, the CDR3 is TGTGCCACCAGTGACCACGACAGGGGCTATGGCTACACCTTC. It codes for CATSDHDRGYGYTF.

This clonotype was picked up a small number of times. V usage is TRBV5-4 and J usage is TRBJ1-1; D might be TRBD1 (5 bases). This CDR3 is 14 amino acids long. Trimming stripped 0 bases from V and 5 bases from J, with 11 bases between. Germline V lookup: CDR1 SGHNT, CDR2 YYREEE (reference sequence). The CDR3 bases are TGTGCCAGCAGCTTGGTGGGACCGGGGACTGAAGCTTTCTTT. This sequence encodes CASSLVGPGTEAFF.

Concerning this clonotype itself: Sequence at one end of the junction differs from germline and may be a read error. The CDR3 region has the DNA TGTGCCGGCAGCTTAAGGGGGTGCCCTCGGAATGAGCAGTTCTTC. It is translated as CAGSLRGCPRNEQFF. The rearrangement uses TRBV7-4 and TRBJ2-1; D possibly corresponds to TRBD1 (6 bases). This CDR3 contains 15 residues. Germline V gives CDR1 SGHVT, CDR2 SQSDAQ.

The chain has TRBV2 and TRBJ2-7; 12 bases map to TRBD2. From germline, CDR1 is SNHLY and CDR2 FYNNEI. With V trimmed by 2 bases and J by 6 bases, 8 bases remained unmatched. The CDR3 extends over 16 amino acids. In nucleotides, the CDR3 is TGTGCCAGCAGTGAAAATCCTAGCGGGGGGGCCGCCGAGCAGTACGTC. Translation: CASSENPSGGAAEQYV.

The gene calls are TRBV7-9 and TRBJ2-1; possibly TRBD1 for D (5 bases). Germline CDR1 and CDR2: SEHNR and FQNEAQ (reference sequence). V shed 6 bases and J shed 9 bases, with 21 bases lying between them. This CDR3 spans 15 amino acids. The CDR3 sequence is CASSSRAVGRGEQFF. CDR3 DNA: TGTGCCAGCAGTTCCCGGGCCGTGGGGCGCGGTGAGCAGTTCTTC.

In its sample, this clonotype was seen a few times. The CDR3 sequence is CASSTGGSASLNQPQHF. The CDR3 DNA is TGTGCCAGTAGTACAGGAGGCAGCGCTTCTCTCAATCAGCCCCAGCATTTT. V and J are TRBV19 and TRBJ1-5; D uncertain. This CDR3 is built from 17 residues. V gave up 4 bases and J gave up 3 bases, with 19 bases separating them. CDR1 and CDR2 (germline): LNHDA, SQIVND (reference sequence).

This clonotype was observed at least ten times. The genes are TRBV20-1 and TRBJ2-2; 7 bases agree with TRBD2. Trimming removed 3 bases from V and 5 bases from J; junction bases left unmatched: 12. Germline V gene lookup returns CDR1 DFQATT and CDR2 SNEGSKA (reference sequence). This CDR3 has 16 amino acids. CDR3 nucleotides: TGCAGTGCTAGGTCCTCGGGGAGGGTCGGTACCGGGGAGCTGTTTTTT. Protein: CSARSSGRVGTGELFF.

Only a few counts were recorded for this clonotype. The chain links TRBV19 to TRBJ1-5; D may be TRBD1 (6 bases). This CDR3 contains 13 residues. Trimming stripped 5 bases from V and 9 bases from J, with 14 bases between. Germline V gene sequence: CDR1 LNHDA, CDR2 SQIVND (reference sequence). Here the CDR3 reads CASSWPGESPQHF. CDR3 nucleotide sequence: TGTGCCAGTAGTTGGCCAGGGGAGTCGCCCCAGCATTTT.

This sequence joins TRBV7-9 and TRBJ1-1; D is ambiguous. The V gene's germline CDR1 is SEHNR and CDR2 FQNEAQ (reference sequence). This CDR3 is 14 amino acids long. V lost 3 bases and J 1 base, leaving 9 bases between the germline ends. The CDR3 DNA is TGTGCCAGCAGCTTCCTAACAGAGAACACTGAAGCTTTCTTT. Its protein is CASSFLTENTEAFF.

This clonotype was observed at least ten times. The chain couples TRBV20-1 to TRBJ1-5; no definite D call. The CDR3 runs to 17 residues. Germline values: CDR1 DFQATT, CDR2 SNEGSKA (reference sequence). Trimming cost V 0 bases and J 1 base, with 16 bases left between them. The chain's CDR3 is CSAREGRGIVSNQPQHF. The CDR3 coding sequence is TGCAGTGCTAGAGAGGGTCGAGGGATCGTCAGCAATCAGCCCCAGCATTTT.

This chain connects TRBV7-2 to TRBJ2-5; D possibly corresponds to TRBD2 (6 bases). Germline CDR1 reads SGHTA; CDR2 reads FQGNSA. This CDR3 is 13 amino acids long. V was pared by 8 bases and J by 4 bases, with 14 bases between. In DNA form, the CDR3 reads TGTGCCAGCGCAATTAGCGGTGGAGAGACCCAGTACTTC. Protein: CASAISGGETQYF.

The CDR3 spells CASVNPGQGTQDTQYF. In DNA form, the CDR3 reads TGTGCCAGCGTAAACCCCGGACAGGGGACCCAAGATACGCAGTATTTT. The genes are TRBV28 and TRBJ2-3; 9 nucleotides align to TRBD1. Germline values: CDR1 MDHEN, CDR2 SYDVKM. The CDR3 consists of 16 residues. After removal of 8 bases from V and 5 bases from J, the junction contained 14 bases not matched to a gene.

In its sample, this clonotype was seen a few times. This chain links TRBV7-9 with TRBJ1-2; the D is unclear. CDR1 and CDR2 from the germline V gene are SEHNR and FQNEAQ (reference sequence). Trimming took 0 bases from V and 4 from J, leaving 6 bases between them. The CDR3 contains 13 residues. This CDR3 reads CASSLAAAYGYTF. The CDR3 bases are TGTGCCAGCAGCTTAGCGGCAGCCTATGGCTACACCTTC. The full variable domain, its missing parts supplied by reference TRBV7-9 and TRBJ1-2, is DTGVSQNPRHKITKRGQNVTFRCDPISEHNRLYWYRQTLGQGPEFLTYFQNEAQLEKSRLLSDRFSAERPKGSFSTLEIQRTEQGDSAMYLCASSLAAAYGYTFGSGTRLTVV.

The chain uses TRBV24-1 and TRBJ2-3, with 7 bases lining up with TRBD2. Germline V gives CDR1 KGHDR, CDR2 SFDVKD. Trimming removed 0 bases from V and 4 bases from J; junction bases left unmatched: 0. CDR3 size: 14 residues. The chain's CDR3 is CATSDLREADTQYF. In DNA form, the CDR3 reads TGTGCCACCAGTGATTTGCGGGAGGCAGATACGCAGTATTTT.

The V call is TRBV19, the J call TRBJ2-5; TRBD1 or TRBD2 may be the D gene (5 bases each). Between the trimmed V and J ends, which lost 6 bases and 3 bases, there was a span of 17 bases. The CDR3 length is 15 residues. CDR1 and CDR2 (germline): LNHDA, SQIVND (reference sequence). Here the CDR3 reads CASSGIKTAEETQYF. The CDR3 DNA reads TGTGCCAGTAGCGGGATCAAGACAGCTGAAGAGACCCAGTACTTC.

The chain's CDR3 is CASSLNFDSTDTQYF. The CDR3 coding sequence is TGTGCCAGCAGTTTAAACTTTGACAGCACAGATACGCAGTATTTT. This chain links TRBV12-3 or TRBV12-4 with TRBJ2-3; D uncertain. Trimming cost V 2 bases and J 0 bases, with 9 bases left between them. The CDR3 has 15 amino acids.

On this clonotype itself: Mismatch with germline at one junction end may stem from a read error. The gene calls are TRBV7-9 and TRBJ1-6, with a tentative D call TRBD1 (5 bases). CDR1 is SEHNR, CDR2 FQNEAQ, per germline (reference sequence). There are 14 residues in the CDR3. CDR3 in DNA: TGTGCCAGCAGCGCTTGGGACGGGCATTCCCCCCTCCACTTT. Its protein is CASSAWDGHSPLHF.

The gene calls are TRBV27 and TRBJ1-4; 8 bases are shared with TRBD1. The CDR3 loop spans 15 amino acids. Trimming removed 3 bases from V and 7 bases from J; junction bases left unmatched: 7. Germline V gives CDR1 MNHEY, CDR2 SMNVEV (reference sequence). DNA of the CDR3: TGTGCCAGCAGTTTCTCAGGGGGCGCGGGTGAAAAACTGTTTTTT. Its protein product is CASSFSGGAGEKLFF.

This clonotype was detected only a few times. The CDR3 DNA reads TGTGCCAGCAGTTCGACAGGGGGTCCCTACGAGCAGTACGTC. Protein sequence: CASSSTGGPYEQYV. The V gene is TRBV12-3 or TRBV12-4, the J gene TRBJ2-7; TRBD1 aligns across 9 bases. V lost 4 bases and J lost 2; bases outside the gene matches: 3. This CDR3 is 14 amino acids long.

This clonotype has only a few counts. The chain carries TRBV7-2 and TRBJ2-1; TRBD2 aligns across 9 bases. This CDR3 contains 17 residues. V gave up 3 bases and J gave up 5 bases; unmatched junction bases: 11. In germline, CDR1 is SGHTA, CDR2 FQGNSA. The DNA for the CDR3 is TGTGCCAGCAGCTTCAGATTATTGGCTAGCGGGGACAATGAGCAGTTCTTC. It codes for CASSFRLLASGDNEQFF.

This clonotype has ten or more counts. The chain has TRBV5-1 and TRBJ2-3; D unresolved. V was shortened by 0 bases and J by 6 bases, with 14 bases between the two germline ends. Germline V lookup: CDR1 SGHRS, CDR2 YFSETQ. The CDR3 totals 15 residues. The CDR3 DNA reads TGCGCCAGCAGCTTGGAGTGGCCCCCCTCGGATACGCAGTATTTT. It is translated as CASSLEWPPSDTQYF.

V is TRBV27 and J is TRBJ1-2; D not certain. V shed 3 bases and J shed 4 bases, with 15 bases lying between them. The germline V gene encodes CDR1 MNHEY and CDR2 SMNVEV (reference sequence). The CDR3 extends over 15 amino acids. The CDR3 reads CASSFRAQLIYGYTF. Here the CDR3 DNA reads TGTGCCAGCAGTTTTCGTGCGCAACTCATCTATGGCTACACCTTC.